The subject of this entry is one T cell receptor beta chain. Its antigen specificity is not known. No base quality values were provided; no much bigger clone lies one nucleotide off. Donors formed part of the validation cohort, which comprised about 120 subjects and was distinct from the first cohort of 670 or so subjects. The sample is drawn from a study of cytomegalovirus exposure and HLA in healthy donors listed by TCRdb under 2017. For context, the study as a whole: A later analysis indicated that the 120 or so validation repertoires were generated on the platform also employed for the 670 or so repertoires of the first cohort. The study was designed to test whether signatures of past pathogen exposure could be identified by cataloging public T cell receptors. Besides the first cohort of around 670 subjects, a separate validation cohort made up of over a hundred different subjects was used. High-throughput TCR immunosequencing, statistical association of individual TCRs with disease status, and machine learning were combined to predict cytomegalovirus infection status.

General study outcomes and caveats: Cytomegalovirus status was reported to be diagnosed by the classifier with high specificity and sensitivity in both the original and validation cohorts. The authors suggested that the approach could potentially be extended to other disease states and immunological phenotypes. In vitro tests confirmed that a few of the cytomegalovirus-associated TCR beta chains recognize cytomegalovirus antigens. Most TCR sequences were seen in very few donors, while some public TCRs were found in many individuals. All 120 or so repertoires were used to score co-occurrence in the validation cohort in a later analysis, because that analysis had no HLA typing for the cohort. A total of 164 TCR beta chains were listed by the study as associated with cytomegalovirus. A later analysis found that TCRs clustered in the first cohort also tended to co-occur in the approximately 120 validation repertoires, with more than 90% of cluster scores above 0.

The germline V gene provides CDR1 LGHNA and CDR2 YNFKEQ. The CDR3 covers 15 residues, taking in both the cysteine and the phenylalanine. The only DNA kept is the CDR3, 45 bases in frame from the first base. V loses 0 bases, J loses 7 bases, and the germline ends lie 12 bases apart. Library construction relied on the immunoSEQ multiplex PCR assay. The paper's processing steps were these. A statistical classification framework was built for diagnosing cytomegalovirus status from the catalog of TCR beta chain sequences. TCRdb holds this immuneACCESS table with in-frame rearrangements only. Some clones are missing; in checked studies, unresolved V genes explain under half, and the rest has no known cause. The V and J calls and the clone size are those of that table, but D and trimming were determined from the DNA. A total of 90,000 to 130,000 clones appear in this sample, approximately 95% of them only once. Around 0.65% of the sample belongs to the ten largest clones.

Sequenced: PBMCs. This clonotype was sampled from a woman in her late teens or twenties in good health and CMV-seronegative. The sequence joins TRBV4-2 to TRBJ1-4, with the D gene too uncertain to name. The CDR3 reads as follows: CASSQDRGATEKLFF. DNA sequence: TGTGCCAGCAGCCAAGACCGCGGAGCGACTGAAAAACTGTTTTTT.